This record looks at one T cell receptor (beta chain) sequence and its context. As yet, its antigen is unknown. The protocol attached unique molecular identifiers to individual cDNA molecules. TCRdb re-called the 5' RACE reads with MiXCR, one entry per CDR3 protein. The table lists tens of thousands of distinct CDR3 sequences, more than 9% of them singletons. This sample stems from a study of early T cells in non-severe SARS-CoV-2 infection. Background on the study: Chains were unpaired, as sequencing was done on bulk RNA from unsorted whole blood.

The CDR3 contains 15 residues. The germline gives CDR1 KGHDR, CDR2 SFDVKD. With 1 base removed from V and 5 bases from J, the gap between germline ends came to 11 bases. Study conclusions and caveats: VDJdb-based annotation leaned toward anti-spike CD8 responses and missed private and CD4 specificities.

The specimen was whole blood. The J gene is TRBJ2-1, the V gene TRBV24-1; possibly TRBD1 for D (6 bases). The sequence derives from an adult who was a healthcare worker with PCR-confirmed SARS-CoV-2 infection or an uninfected control (not recorded which). The CDR3 DNA sequence: TGTGCCACCAGTGATTTCCGGCAGGGGCACAATGAGCAGTTCTTC. It codes for CATSDFRQGHNEQFF.